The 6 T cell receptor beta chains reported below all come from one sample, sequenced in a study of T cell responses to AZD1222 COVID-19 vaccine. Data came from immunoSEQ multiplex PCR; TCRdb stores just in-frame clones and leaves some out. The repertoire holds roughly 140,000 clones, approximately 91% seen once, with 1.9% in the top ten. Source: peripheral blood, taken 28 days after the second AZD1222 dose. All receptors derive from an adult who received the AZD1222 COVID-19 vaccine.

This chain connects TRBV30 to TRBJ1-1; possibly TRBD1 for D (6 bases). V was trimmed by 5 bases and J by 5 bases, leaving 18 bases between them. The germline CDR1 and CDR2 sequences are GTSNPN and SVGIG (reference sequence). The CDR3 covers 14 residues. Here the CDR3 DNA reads TGTGCCTGGGGTCTCAGGGGCCCGCGGACTGAAGCTTTCTTT. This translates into CAWGLRGPRTEAFF.

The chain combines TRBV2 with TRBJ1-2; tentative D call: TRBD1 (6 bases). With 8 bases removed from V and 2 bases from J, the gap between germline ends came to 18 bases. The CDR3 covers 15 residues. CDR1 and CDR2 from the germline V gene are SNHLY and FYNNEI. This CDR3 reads CASGRDNRQNYGYTF. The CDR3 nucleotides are TGTGCCAGCGGACGGGACAACCGCCAAAACTATGGCTACACCTTC.

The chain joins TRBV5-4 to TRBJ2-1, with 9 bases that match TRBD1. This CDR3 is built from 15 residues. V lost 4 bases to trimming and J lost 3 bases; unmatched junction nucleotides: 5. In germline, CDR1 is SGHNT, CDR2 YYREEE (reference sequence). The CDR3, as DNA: TGTGCCAGCAGCCAAACAGGGGGCGTCTACAATGAGCAGTTCTTC. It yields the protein CASSQTGGVYNEQFF.

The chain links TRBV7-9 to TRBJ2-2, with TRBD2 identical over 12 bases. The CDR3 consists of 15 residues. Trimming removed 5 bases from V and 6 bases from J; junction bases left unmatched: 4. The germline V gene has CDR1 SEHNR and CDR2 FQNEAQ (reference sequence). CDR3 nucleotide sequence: TGTGCCAGCAGCACCGGACTAGCGGGGTCCGGGGAGCTGTTTTTT. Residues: CASSTGLAGSGELFF.

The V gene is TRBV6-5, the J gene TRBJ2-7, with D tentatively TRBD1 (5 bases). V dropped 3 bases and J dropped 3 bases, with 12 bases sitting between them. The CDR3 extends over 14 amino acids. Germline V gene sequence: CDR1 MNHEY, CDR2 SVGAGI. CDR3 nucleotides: TGTGCCAGCAGTTATACCTACGACAGCTACGAGCAGTACTTC. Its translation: CASSYTYDSYEQYF.

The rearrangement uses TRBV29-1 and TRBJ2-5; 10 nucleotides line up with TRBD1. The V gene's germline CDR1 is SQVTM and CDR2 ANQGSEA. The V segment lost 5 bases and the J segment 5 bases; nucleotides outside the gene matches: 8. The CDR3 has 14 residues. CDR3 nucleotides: TGCAGCGTTTTGACAGGGGGCGCGGGTGAGACCCAGTACTTC. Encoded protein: CSVLTGGAGETQYF.